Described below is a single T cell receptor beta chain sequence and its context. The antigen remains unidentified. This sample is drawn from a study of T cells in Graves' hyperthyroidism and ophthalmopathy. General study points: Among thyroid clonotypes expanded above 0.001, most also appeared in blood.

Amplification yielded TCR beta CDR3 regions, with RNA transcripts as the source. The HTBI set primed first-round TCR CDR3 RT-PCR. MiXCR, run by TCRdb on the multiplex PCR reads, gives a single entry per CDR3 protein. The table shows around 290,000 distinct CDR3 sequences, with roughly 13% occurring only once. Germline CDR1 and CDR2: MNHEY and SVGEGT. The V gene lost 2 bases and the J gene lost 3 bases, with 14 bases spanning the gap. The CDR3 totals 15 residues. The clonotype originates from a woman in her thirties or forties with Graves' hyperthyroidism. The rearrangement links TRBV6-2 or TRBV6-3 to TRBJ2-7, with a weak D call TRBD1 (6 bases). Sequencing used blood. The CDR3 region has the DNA TGTGCCAGCAGTTACCCGAACAGGGTCCACTACGAGCAGTACTTC. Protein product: CASSYPNRVHYEQYF.